This TCR beta chain was obtained from a study of OX40 agonist ivuxolimab in advanced cancers. Study information: Each patient was given ivuxolimab into a vein every 2 weeks, at 0.01 to 10 mg/kg. Three partial responders included one hepatocellular carcinoma patient and two cutaneous melanoma patients. Study-level findings and limits: At 0.1 to 3.0 mg/kg and by week 6, CD4+ and CD8+ T cells in the blood had expanded clonally.

Data came from immunoSEQ multiplex PCR; TCRdb stores just in-frame clones and leaves some out. The table has about 70,000 clones, 70% to 90% seen once. As to this clone: The antigen is unknown.

The timepoints at which blood was sampled were baseline, cycle 4 day 1, and cycle 7 day 1. Germline loops: CDR1 SGHRS, CDR2 YFSETQ. CDR3 length: 15 amino acids. The V segment lost 4 bases and the J segment 0 bases; nucleotides outside the gene matches: 6. The V and J genes are TRBV5-1 and TRBJ1-1; TRBD1 aligns across 7 bases. This clonotype was obtained from an adult with an advanced solid tumor such as melanoma, head and neck, liver or kidney cancer. The sample in question was CD4+ or CD8+ T cells sorted from blood, obtained in a trial of the OX40 agonist ivuxolimab. In nucleotides, the CDR3 is TGCGCCAGCAGCGCGGGACAGAACATGAACACTGAAGCTTTCTTT. Protein sequence: CASSAGQNMNTEAFF.